This entry describes one T cell receptor beta chain. What it binds is not known. V lost 5 bases to trimming and J lost 1 base, with 12 bases between them. Germline CDR1 LNHDA, CDR2 SQIVND (reference sequence). The CDR3 is 14 amino acids. The data stem from a study of T cell responses to AZD1222 COVID-19 vaccine. Broader study findings: None of the repertoires were sampled until the peak T cell response had passed. Spike as a whole was targeted by vaccine-associated CD4 TCRs, dominant at 160-218 and 743-854.

Generated by immunoSEQ multiplex PCR, the TCRdb table keeps only in-frame clones and is missing some. The repertoire consists of 100,000 to 150,000 clones, with roughly 92% occurring once and the leading ten covering 1% to 1.3%. The sequences come from peripheral blood, collected 28 days after the second AZD1222 dose. The chain carries TRBV19 and TRBJ2-7, with D possibly being TRBD1 (6 bases). This sequence originates from an adult who received the AZD1222 COVID-19 vaccine. This chain's CDR3 is CASSPWGLSYEQYF. In DNA form, the CDR3 reads TGTGCCAGTAGTCCGTGGGGGCTATCCTACGAGCAGTACTTC.